The clone carrying this TCR beta chain occurred many times. Losses at the gene ends were 0 bases for V and 6 bases for J; bases not matched to a gene: 2. This CDR3 is built from 13 residues. TCRdb used MiXCR to reprocess the 5' RACE reads, holding one entry per CDR3 protein. Altogether tens of thousands of distinct CDR3 sequences are present, just under 20% being singletons, with the ten largest covering 21%. The data were obtained in a study of spatial heterogeneity in lung cancer. In the study overall: Those follow-up PBMC samples that were available underwent sequencing, at a median interval of roughly 2 years following resection. Alpha-chain sequences were consistently detected less often than beta-chain sequences.

Regarding time point: blood at routine non-recurrence follow-up after resection. Unsorted tumor, nontumor lung tissue or cryopreserved PBMC supplied the whole RNA. The source is a male donor with early-stage non-small cell lung cancer. This specimen was PBMCs, taken at follow-up. V and J are TRBV12-3 or TRBV12-4 and TRBJ2-7; 7 nucleotides align to TRBD2. In nucleotides, the CDR3 is TGTGCCAGCAGTTTAGCTGGGGAGGGCGAGCAGTACTTC. Its protein product is CASSLAGEGEQYF.